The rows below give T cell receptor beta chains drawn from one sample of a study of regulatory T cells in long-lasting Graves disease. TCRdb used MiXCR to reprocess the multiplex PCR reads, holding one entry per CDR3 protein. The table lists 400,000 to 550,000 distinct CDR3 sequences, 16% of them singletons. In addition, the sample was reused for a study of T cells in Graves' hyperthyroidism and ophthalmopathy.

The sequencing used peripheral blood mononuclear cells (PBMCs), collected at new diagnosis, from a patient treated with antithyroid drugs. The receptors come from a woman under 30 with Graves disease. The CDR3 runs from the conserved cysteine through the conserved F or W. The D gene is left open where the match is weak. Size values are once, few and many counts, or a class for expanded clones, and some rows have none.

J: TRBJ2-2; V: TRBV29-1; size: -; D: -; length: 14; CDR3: CSVGRGAGTGELFF; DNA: TGCAGCGTCGGTCGGGGGGCTGGCACCGGGGAGCTGTTTTTT
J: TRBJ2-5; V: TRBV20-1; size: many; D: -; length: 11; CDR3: CSADVGETQYF; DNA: TGCAGTGCGGATGTAGGGGAGACCCAGTACTTC
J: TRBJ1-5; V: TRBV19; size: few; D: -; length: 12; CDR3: CASTFGREPQHF; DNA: TGTGCCAGTACGTTTGGGAGAGAGCCCCAGCATTTT
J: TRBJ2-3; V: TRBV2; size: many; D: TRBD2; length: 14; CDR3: CATASGILTDTQYF; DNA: TGTGCCACCGCTAGCGGGATCCTCACAGATACGCAGTATTTT
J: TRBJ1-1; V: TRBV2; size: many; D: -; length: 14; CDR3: CASSQQAVNTEAFF; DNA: TGTGCCAGCAGTCAACAGGCGGTAAACACTGAAGCTTTCTTT
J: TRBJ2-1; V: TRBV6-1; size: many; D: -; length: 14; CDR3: CASSRDNLRNEQFF; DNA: TGTGCCAGCAGCCGGGACAACCTTCGGAATGAGCAGTTCTTC
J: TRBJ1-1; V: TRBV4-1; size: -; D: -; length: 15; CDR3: CASSSRQALNTEAFF; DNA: TGCGCCAGCAGCAGTAGACAGGCGTTGAACACTGAAGCTTTCTTT
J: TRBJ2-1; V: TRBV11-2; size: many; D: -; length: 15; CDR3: CASSLVRGAYNEQFF; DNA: TGTGCCAGCAGCTTAGTCCGGGGAGCCTACAATGAGCAGTTCTTC
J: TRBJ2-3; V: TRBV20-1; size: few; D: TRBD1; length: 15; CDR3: CSAIQTGRATDTQYF; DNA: TGCAGTGCTATCCAGACAGGGCGAGCAACAGATACGCAGTATTTT
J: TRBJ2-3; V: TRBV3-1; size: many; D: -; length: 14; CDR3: CASSLPSSTDTQYF; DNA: TGTGCCAGCAGCCTTCCCTCTAGCACAGATACGCAGTATTTT
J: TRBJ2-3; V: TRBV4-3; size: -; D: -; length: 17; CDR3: CASSRGSKRATPDTQYF; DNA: TGCGCCAGCAGCCGAGGGTCTAAGCGGGCAACACCGGATACGCAGTATTTT
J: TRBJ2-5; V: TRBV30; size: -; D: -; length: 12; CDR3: CAWSRGAETQYF; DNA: TGTGCCTGGAGCAGGGGGGCGGAGACCCAGTACTTC
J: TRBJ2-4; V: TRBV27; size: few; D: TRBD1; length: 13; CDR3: CASSDRDSGVQYF; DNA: TGTGCCAGCAGCGACCGGGACAGTGGAGTTCAGTACTTC
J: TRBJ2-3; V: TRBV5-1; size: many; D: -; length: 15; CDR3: CASSLDSQGTDTQYF; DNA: TGCGCCAGCAGCTTGGACTCCCAGGGCACAGATACGCAGTATTTT
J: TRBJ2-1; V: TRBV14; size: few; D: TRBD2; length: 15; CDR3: CASSRGRAEYNEQFF; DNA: TGTGCCAGCAGCAGAGGGAGGGCCGAATACAATGAGCAGTTCTTC
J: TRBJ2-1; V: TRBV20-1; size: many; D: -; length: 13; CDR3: CRAAGRVDNEQFF; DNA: TGCAGGGCAGCAGGGCGAGTGGACAATGAGCAGTTCTTC
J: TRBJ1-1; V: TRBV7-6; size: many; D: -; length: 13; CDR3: CASSFLANTEAFF; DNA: TGTGCCAGCAGCTTCCTGGCGAACACTGAAGCTTTCTTT
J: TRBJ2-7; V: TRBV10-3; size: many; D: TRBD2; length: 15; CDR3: CAISESEGGPYEQYF; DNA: TGTGCCATCAGTGAGTCGGAGGGAGGGCCGTACGAGCAGTACTTC
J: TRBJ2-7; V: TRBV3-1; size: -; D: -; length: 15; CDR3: CASSRSATITYEQYF; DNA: TGTGCCAGCAGCCGATCAGCGACTATAACCTACGAGCAGTACTTC
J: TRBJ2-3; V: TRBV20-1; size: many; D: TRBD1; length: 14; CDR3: CSARDRVGTDTQYF; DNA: TGCAGTGCTAGGGACAGGGTTGGCACAGATACGCAGTATTTT
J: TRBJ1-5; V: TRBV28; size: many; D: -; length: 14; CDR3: CASSLISRNQPQHF; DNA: TGTGCCAGCAGTTTAATCAGCCGGAATCAGCCCCAGCATTTT
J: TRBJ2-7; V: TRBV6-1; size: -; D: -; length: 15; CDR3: CASSPAGETSYEQYF; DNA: TGTGCCAGCAGTCCGGCCGGGGAGACGAGCTACGAGCAGTACTTC
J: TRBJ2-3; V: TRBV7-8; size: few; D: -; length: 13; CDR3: CASSHINTDTQYF; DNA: TGTGCCAGCAGCCATATCAACACAGATACGCAGTATTTT
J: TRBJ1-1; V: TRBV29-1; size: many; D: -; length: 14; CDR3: CSVRRAGLNTEAFF; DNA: TGCAGCGTTCGCCGCGCAGGGTTGAACACTGAAGCTTTCTTT
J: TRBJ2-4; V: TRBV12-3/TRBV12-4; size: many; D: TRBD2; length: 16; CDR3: CASRGLAGGSKNIQYF; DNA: TGTGCCAGCAGGGGACTAGCGGGAGGCTCCAAAAACATTCAGTACTTC
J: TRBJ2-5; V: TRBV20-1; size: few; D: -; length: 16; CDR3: CSASAPTSAIQETQYF; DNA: TGCAGTGCTAGCGCACCCACAAGCGCCATCCAAGAGACCCAGTACTTC
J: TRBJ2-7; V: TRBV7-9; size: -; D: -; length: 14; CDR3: CASSLLDKSYEQYF; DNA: TGTGCCAGCAGCTTATTAGACAAATCCTACGAGCAGTACTTC
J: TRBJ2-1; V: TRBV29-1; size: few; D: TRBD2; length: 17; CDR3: CSVVHPSAGVGYNEQFF; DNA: TGCAGCGTTGTGCACCCCTCGGCGGGAGTAGGGTACAATGAGCAGTTCTTC